Sequencing of this T cell receptor (beta chain) was carried out in a study of blood T cell repertoires in COVID-19. Study-wide context: There were acute and convalescent COVID-19 samples, and they came from the United States, Italy and Spain. T cells, B-cell-depleted T cells, or PBMCs provided the cDNA or gDNA that served as material.

Recruitment covered about two dozen US areas and drew participants whose ages spanned roughly 18 to 100 years. Participants were placed into cohorts based on the clinical history they reported. Germline assignment: CDR1 MNHEY and CDR2 SVGAGI. V was clipped by 6 bases and J by 0 bases, with 5 bases between them. The CDR3 extends over 12 amino acids. Generated by immunoSEQ multiplex PCR, the TCRdb table keeps only in-frame clones and is missing some. The data contain around 200,000 clones, about 88% of them seen just once; the ten biggest clones take up roughly 4.5%. The sample comprised PBMCs or T cells enriched from blood (not recorded which). The receptor was derived from a woman in her thirties who had been exposed to COVID-19. The rearrangement joins TRBV6-5 to TRBJ1-2; D ambiguous. The CDR3 DNA sequence: TGTGCCAGCAGGGGAGCTAACTATGGCTACACCTTC. Translating it yields CASRGANYGYTF.